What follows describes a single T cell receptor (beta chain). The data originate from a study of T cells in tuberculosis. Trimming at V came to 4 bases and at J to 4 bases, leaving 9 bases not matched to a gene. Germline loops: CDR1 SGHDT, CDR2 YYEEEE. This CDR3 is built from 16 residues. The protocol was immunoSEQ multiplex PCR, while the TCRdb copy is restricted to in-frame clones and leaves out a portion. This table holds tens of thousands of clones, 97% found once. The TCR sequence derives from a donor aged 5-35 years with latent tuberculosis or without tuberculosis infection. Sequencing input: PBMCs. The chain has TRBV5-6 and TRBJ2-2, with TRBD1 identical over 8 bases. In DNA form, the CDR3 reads TGTGCCAGCAGCACCACGGACAGGGACCTCACCGGGGAGCTGTTTTTT. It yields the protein CASSTTDRDLTGELFF.